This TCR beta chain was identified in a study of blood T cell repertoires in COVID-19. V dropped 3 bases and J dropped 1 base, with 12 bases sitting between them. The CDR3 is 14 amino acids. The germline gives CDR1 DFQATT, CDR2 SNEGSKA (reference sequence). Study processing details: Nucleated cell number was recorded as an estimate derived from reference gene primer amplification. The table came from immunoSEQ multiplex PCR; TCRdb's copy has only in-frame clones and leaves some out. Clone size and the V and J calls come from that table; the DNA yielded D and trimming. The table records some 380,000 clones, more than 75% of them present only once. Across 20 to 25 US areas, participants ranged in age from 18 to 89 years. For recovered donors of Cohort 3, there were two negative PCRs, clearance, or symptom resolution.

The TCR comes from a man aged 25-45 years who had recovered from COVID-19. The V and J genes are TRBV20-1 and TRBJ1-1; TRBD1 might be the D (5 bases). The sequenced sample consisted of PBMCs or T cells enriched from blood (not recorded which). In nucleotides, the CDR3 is TGCAGTGCTAGTGATGGACACTCGAACACTGAAGCTTTCTTT. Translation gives CSASDGHSNTEAFF.